The next 32 T cell receptor beta chains were all read from a single sample in a study of T cells in localized non-small cell lung cancer. Produced via immunoSEQ multiplex PCR; TCRdb's table is partial and in-frame only. The sample yields a few thousand clones, 33% seen once. This specimen consisted of normal lung tissue next to the tumor, obtained before any cancer treatment. These receptor sequences come from a man aged 40 to 69 with stage I lung adenocarcinoma.

V and J are TRBV30 and TRBJ2-7, with D uncertain. There are 13 residues in the CDR3. With 2 bases removed from V and 0 bases from J, the gap between germline ends came to 8 bases. Germline assignment: CDR1 GTSNPN and CDR2 SVGIG (reference sequence). CDR3 loop: CAWSKTVSYEQYF. The CDR3 region has the DNA TGTGCCTGGAGTAAAACAGTCTCCTACGAGCAGTACTTC.

This chain links TRBV30 with TRBJ1-5; 10 nucleotides align to TRBD1. The CDR3 totals 13 residues. Germline CDR1 GTSNPN, CDR2 SVGIG (reference sequence). V lost 5 bases to trimming and J lost 5 bases; unmatched junction nucleotides: 3. The CDR3: CAWGGQGHQPQHF. CDR3 nucleotides: TGTGCCTGGGGGGGACAGGGGCATCAGCCCCAGCATTTT.

The V gene is TRBV11-3, the J gene TRBJ2-5; a weak D match, TRBD2 (5 bases). The CDR3 spans 14 residues. Between the trimmed V and J ends, which lost 7 bases and 4 bases, there was a span of 16 bases. The V gene's germline CDR1 is SGHNT and CDR2 YENEEA. Here the CDR3 DNA reads TGTGCCAGCACGATTGAAACCCGGGGAGAGACCCAGTACTTC. Its translation: CASTIETRGETQYF.

This clone has just a few counts. J is TRBJ2-1 and V is TRBV6-8, with 9 bases aligning to TRBD1. The germline V gene has CDR1 MNHGY and CDR2 SAAAGT. V gave up 0 bases and J gave up 2 bases; unmatched junction bases: 5. The CDR3 sequence is 17 residues long. CDR3 loop: CASSYSSTGGTYNEQFF. The CDR3, as DNA: TGTGCCAGCAGTTACTCATCGACAGGGGGTACCTACAATGAGCAGTTCTTC.

The chain carries TRBV19 and TRBJ2-1; tentative D call: TRBD2 (5 bases). This CDR3 has 13 amino acids. Germline CDR1 is LNHDA and CDR2 is SQIVND (reference sequence). V dropped 10 bases and J dropped 9 bases, with 19 bases sitting between them. The CDR3 spells CATRTAAGREQFF. CDR3 sequence (DNA): TGTGCCACCAGGACTGCCGCGGGTCGTGAGCAGTTCTTC.

This clone turned up a few times. The chain uses TRBV6-8 and TRBJ2-7, with D perhaps TRBD1 (6 bases). Germline CDR1 is MNHGY and CDR2 is SAAAGT. V lost 6 bases to trimming and J lost 3 bases, with 15 bases between them. This CDR3 has 14 residues. CDR3 in DNA: TGTGCCAGCAGATACAGGGAGAGGAGCTACGAGCAGTACTTC. It yields the protein CASRYRERSYEQYF.

This chain joins TRBV30 and TRBJ2-7; D is possibly TRBD1 or TRBD2 (6 bases each). The CDR3 runs to 14 residues. CDR1 is GTSNPN, CDR2 SVGIG, per germline (reference sequence). Between the trimmed V and J ends, which lost 0 bases and 6 bases, there was a span of 15 bases. CDR3 in DNA: TGTGCCTGGAGTGTAAACGGGGGCCAAATCGAGCAGTACTTC. Translation: CAWSVNGGQIEQYF.

This chain uses TRBV6-8 with TRBJ2-5, with D maybe TRBD2 (6 bases). This CDR3 region has 14 residues. The V gene lost 10 bases and the J gene lost 5 bases, with 20 bases spanning the gap. The V gene's germline CDR1 is MNHGY and CDR2 SAAAGT. In DNA form, the CDR3 reads TGTGCCACCCTCGGAGGGGCGCTCGGGGAGACCCAGTACTTC. Amino acid sequence: CATLGGALGETQYF.

The sample holds a few counts of this clone. The V and J genes are TRBV30 and TRBJ1-2, with D tentatively TRBD1 (6 bases). Germline V gene sequence: CDR1 GTSNPN, CDR2 SVGIG (reference sequence). The CDR3 runs to 16 residues. Between the trimmed V and J ends, which lost 0 bases and 3 bases, there was a span of 17 bases. The DNA of the CDR3 is TGTGCCTGGAGTGTACCTCCTACAGGGTCCGACTATGGCTACACCTTC. This translates into CAWSVPPTGSDYGYTF.

The rearrangement links TRBV9 to TRBJ2-1; perhaps TRBD1 as D (6 bases). The CDR3 has 15 residues. Germline assignment: CDR1 SGDLS and CDR2 YYNGEE. V dropped 3 bases and J dropped 0 bases, with 10 bases sitting between them. CDR3 in amino acids: CASSGRDNSYNEQFF. DNA for the CDR3: TGTGCCAGCAGCGGCCGGGACAACTCCTACAATGAGCAGTTCTTC.

In its sample, this clone ranks as large. V usage is TRBV18 and J usage is TRBJ1-5; D perhaps matches TRBD1 (6 bases). CDR1 and CDR2 (germline): KGHSH, LQKENI. V dropped 4 bases and J dropped 6 bases, with 10 bases sitting between them. The CDR3 length is 13 residues. DNA of the CDR3: TGTGCCAGCTCACTAAAACAGGGTCAGCCCCAGCATTTT. This encodes CASSLKQGQPQHF.

This clone showed up just a few times. The chain employs TRBV29-1 and TRBJ2-3, with TRBD2 matching 9 bases. The germline V gene has CDR1 SQVTM and CDR2 ANQGSEA. V was clipped by 3 bases and J by 5 bases; unmatched bases: 6. The CDR3 covers 14 residues. The DNA of the CDR3 is TGCAGCGTTGACAGGCGGGAGGGCCGAGATACGCAGTATTTT. Its protein is CSVDRREGRDTQYF.

This clone was detected a few times. This rearrangement joins TRBV9 to TRBJ1-2; TRBD1 might be the D (6 bases). The CDR3 runs 12 residues. Germline V CDR1 and CDR2: SGDLS, YYNGEE. Trimming removed 6 bases from V and 5 bases from J, with 11 bases in between. CDR3 loop: CASTGGSYGYTF. Here the CDR3 DNA reads TGTGCCAGCACTGGGGGCTCGTATGGCTACACCTTC. The variable domain in full, with the rest retrieved from reference TRBV9 and TRBJ1-2, is DSGVTQTPKHLITATGQRVTLRCSPRSGDLSVYWYQQSLDQGLQFLIQYYNGEERAKGNILERFSAQQFPDLHSELNLSSLELGDSALYFCASTGGSYGYTFGSGTRLTVV.

In this sample, this clone turned up a few times. CDR3 residues: CASSLYDREDTQYF. In nucleotides, the CDR3 is TGTGCCAGCAGCCTATACGACAGGGAGGATACGCAGTATTTT. The chain employs TRBV7-7 and TRBJ2-3, with 7 bases identical to TRBD1. With V trimmed by 5 bases and J by 6 bases, 8 bases remained unmatched. Germline V CDR1 and CDR2: SSHAT, FNYEAQ (reference sequence). The CDR3 loop spans 14 amino acids.

This chain joins TRBV11-3 and TRBJ2-5; 8 nucleotides line up with TRBD1. With 6 bases clipped from V and 5 bases from J, the junction kept 8 bases outside the gene matches. CDR1 and CDR2 (germline): SGHNT, YENEEA. The CDR3 length is 14 residues. The DNA of the CDR3 is TGTGCCAGCAGTTTCGCAGGGGGCAGGGAGACCCAGTACTTC. Encoded protein: CASSFAGGRETQYF.

This clone was counted between two and nine times. The J gene is TRBJ2-3, the V gene TRBV29-1, with TRBD2 matching over 13 bases. The CDR3 totals 15 residues. V gave up 4 bases and J gave up 5 bases; unmatched junction bases: 6. Germline V gene lookup returns CDR1 SQVTM and CDR2 ANQGSEA. In nucleotides, the CDR3 is TGCAGCGTTGTAGGACTAGCGGGAGTGGGAGATACGCAGTATTTT. Encoded protein: CSVVGLAGVGDTQYF.

This chain joins TRBV11-3 and TRBJ2-1, with 9 bases matching TRBD1. V shed 5 bases and J 3 bases; nucleotides not matched to a gene: 5. CDR1 SGHNT and CDR2 YENEEA come from the germline V gene. The CDR3 has 15 residues. The CDR3 bases are TGTGCCAGCAGCAAGGGGGGACAGGGCTACAATGAGCAGTTCTTC. Protein sequence: CASSKGGQGYNEQFF.

The chain has TRBV30 and TRBJ2-7; D gene ambiguous. The germline V and J ends were trimmed by 2 bases and 8 bases, with 16 bases remaining between them. CDR3 length: 13 residues. The germline V gene encodes CDR1 GTSNPN and CDR2 SVGIG (reference sequence). The chain's CDR3 is CAWSTPPRTQQYF. In DNA form, the CDR3 reads TGTGCCTGGAGTACTCCCCCGCGGACCCAGCAGTACTTC.

This clone was detected only a few times. This sequence joins TRBV28 and TRBJ1-4; D is unclear. V was pared by 2 bases and J by 8 bases, with 21 bases between. Germline V gives CDR1 MDHEN, CDR2 SYDVKM. The CDR3 extends over 17 amino acids. The CDR3 DNA is TGTGCCAGCAGTTTACCAAGCGCCGTAGGACGAGGGGAAAAACTGTTTTTT. Its translation: CASSLPSAVGRGEKLFF. Drawing the rest from reference TRBV28 and TRBJ1-4, the complete variable domain is DVKVTQSSRYLVKRTGEKVFLECVQDMDHENMFWYRQDPGLGLRLIYFSYDVKMKEKGDIPEGYSVSREKKERFSLILESASTNQTSMYLCASSLPSAVGRGEKLFFGSGTQLSVL.

A few counts support this clone. The chain combines TRBV9 with TRBJ1-5; TRBD1 agrees at 8 bases. V shed 5 bases and J 1 base; nucleotides not matched to a gene: 11. CDR1 and CDR2 from the germline V gene are SGDLS and YYNGEE. The CDR3 spans 17 residues. The CDR3 region is CASSAAGGGLSNQPQHF. The CDR3 coding sequence is TGTGCCAGCAGTGCAGCAGGGGGCGGTTTGAGCAATCAGCCCCAGCATTTT. Drawing the rest from reference TRBV9 and TRBJ1-5, the complete variable domain is DSGVTQTPKHLITATGQRVTLRCSPRSGDLSVYWYQQSLDQGLQFLIQYYNGEERAKGNILERFSAQQFPDLHSELNLSSLELGDSALYFCASSAAGGGLSNQPQHFGDGTRLSIL.

The chain links TRBV23-1 to TRBJ2-5; 8 positions agree with TRBD2. TRBV23-1 is an ORF, with its function uncertain. The ends lost 6 bases at V and 5 bases at J; junction bases unmatched: 8. The CDR3 runs 14 residues. The CDR3 loop reads CASSLTGRGETQYF. The DNA of the CDR3 is TGCGCCAGCAGCTTGACCGGGAGGGGTGAGACCCAGTACTTC.

The V and J genes are TRBV19 and TRBJ2-3, with TRBD1 identical over 8 bases. This CDR3 contains 16 residues. Germline V gene lookup returns CDR1 LNHDA and CDR2 SQIVND (reference sequence). Trimming at V came to 5 bases and at J to 2 bases, leaving 9 bases not matched to a gene. Here the CDR3 reads CASSPPGTGPTDTQYF. The DNA of the CDR3 is TGTGCCAGTAGTCCCCCCGGGACAGGCCCCACAGATACGCAGTATTTT.

This clone came up a few times. This rearrangement joins TRBV11-3 to TRBJ2-7; 8 bases are a match to TRBD2. The trim removed 1 base at V and 2 bases at J, leaving 4 bases unmatched. The germline gives CDR1 SGHNT, CDR2 YENEEA. The CDR3 consists of 15 residues. The CDR3 here is CASSLGSGVTYEQYF. CDR3 coding DNA: TGTGCCAGCAGCTTAGGTAGCGGGGTAACCTACGAGCAGTACTTC.

This clone is labeled as medium-sized. This CDR3 is CASSGGGPATDTQYF. Written as DNA, the CDR3 is TGTGCCAGCAGCGGCGGGGGCCCCGCCACAGATACGCAGTATTTT. V and J are TRBV11-3 and TRBJ2-3; possible D gene TRBD2, 7 bases. Per germline, CDR1 SGHNT and CDR2 YENEEA. Trimming removed 5 bases at V and 2 bases at J, with 14 bases between. The CDR3 sequence is 15 residues long. Full variable domain (rest looked up from reference TRBV11-3 and TRBJ2-3): EAGVVQSPRYKIIEKKQPVAFWCNPISGHNTLYWYLQNLGQGPELLIRYENEEAVDDSQLPKDRFSAERLKGVDSTLKIQPAELGDSAVYLCASSGGGPATDTQYFGPGTRLTVL.

This sequence joins TRBV7-4 and TRBJ2-1; 12 bases line up with TRBD2. Germline loops: CDR1 SGHVT, CDR2 SQSDAQ. The CDR3 runs 13 residues. After removal of 4 bases from V and 10 bases from J, the junction contained 2 bases not matched to a gene. The CDR3 DNA follows: TGTGCCAGCAGCTCCCTAGCGGGAGGGGAGCAGTTCTTC. Translated: CASSSLAGGEQFF.

This clone is labeled large (0.1 to 1%). The J gene is TRBJ2-7, the V gene TRBV18; 7 bases match TRBD1. The CDR3 contains 13 residues. J was trimmed by 6 bases and V by 1 base; bases with no gene match: 3. The germline gives CDR1 KGHSH, CDR2 LQKENI. CDR3 nucleotides: TGTGCCAGCTCACCACTTCCAGGGGGCGAGCAGTACTTC. As protein: CASSPLPGGEQYF.

V gene TRBV5-1 combines with J gene TRBJ1-1, with D hard to call. CDR1 is SGHRS, CDR2 YFSETQ, per germline. Deletions cut 0 bases from V and 1 base from J, with 7 bases between. This CDR3 has 14 residues. DNA for the CDR3: TGCGCCAGCAGCTTGGGGTCGGCGAACACTGAAGCTTTCTTT. As protein: CASSLGSANTEAFF. Full variable domain (remainder filled in from reference TRBV5-1 and TRBJ1-1): KAGVTQTPRYLIKTRGQQVTLSCSPISGHRSVSWYQQTPGQGLQFLFEYFSETQRNKGNFPGRFSGRQFSNSRSEMNVSTLELGDSALYLCASSLGSANTEAFFGQGTRLTVV.

The V and J genes are TRBV10-2 and TRBJ2-7; TRBD2 might be the D (5 bases). The germline V gene has CDR1 WSHSY and CDR2 SAAADI. This CDR3 spans 15 amino acids. V lost 0 bases, J lost 8 bases, and 17 bases lay in between. CDR3 amino acids: CASSESTVLRGKQYF. CDR3 coding DNA: TGCGCCAGCAGTGAGTCCACAGTGCTGCGAGGGAAGCAGTACTTC.

This clone was seen more than once but under ten times. This chain joins TRBV18 and TRBJ2-1; 7 bases are shared with TRBD1. CDR3 length: 15 amino acids. Unmatched junction bases numbered 5, after V lost 0 bases and J lost 6 bases. Germline V gives CDR1 KGHSH, CDR2 LQKENI. CDR3 residues: CASSPPGGAGNEQFF. The CDR3 region has the DNA TGTGCCAGCTCACCACCAGGGGGCGCAGGCAATGAGCAGTTCTTC.

The chain links TRBV18 to TRBJ2-5; D is unclear. Germline loops: CDR1 KGHSH, CDR2 LQKENI. The CDR3 spans 12 residues. V was cut by 2 bases and J by 5 bases, with 6 bases left in between. The DNA for the CDR3 is TGTGCCAGCTCACCAGGCACTGAGACCCAGTACTTC. Its protein product is CASSPGTETQYF.

The chain is built from TRBV18 and TRBJ2-6; TRBD2 matches 7 bases. CDR1 is KGHSH, CDR2 LQKENI, per germline. V gave up 3 bases and J gave up 2 bases; unmatched junction bases: 4. CDR3 length equals 16 residues. DNA of the CDR3: TGTGCCAGCTCACCTCGAGGGAGGGCTGGGGCCAACGTCCTGACTTTC. This translates into CASSPRGRAGANVLTF.

Sample share makes this clone large. This chain joins TRBV5-1 and TRBJ2-7, with 8 nucleotides matching TRBD2. Germline V gives CDR1 SGHRS, CDR2 YFSETQ. This CDR3 has 15 residues. The J segment lost 2 bases and the V segment lost 6 bases, leaving 10 bases of the junction unmatched. The DNA for the CDR3 is TGCGCCAGCACTGGGACGGGACTAGACCCCTACGAGCAGTACTTC. Translating it yields CASTGTGLDPYEQYF.